The 17 T cell receptor beta chains given below trace back to one sample, sequenced in a study of beta chain features in type 1 diabetes. Every bit of the isolated RNA underwent reverse transcription, so sequencing read expressed TCRB transcripts. The data were produced by immunoSEQ multiplex PCR, yet TCRdb's version contains in-frame clones alone and is incomplete. The data contain around 140,000 clones, about 9.7% of them seen just once; the ten biggest clones take up 0.65%. Sequencing was performed on central memory CD4+ T cells from blood. The receptor source for this set is a woman between 35 and 50 years old in good health.

This clone was detected a few times. V usage is TRBV9 and J usage is TRBJ2-7, with TRBD2 matching over 15 bases. The CDR3 has 15 residues. Germline assignment: CDR1 SGDLS and CDR2 YYNGEE. V was clipped by 3 bases and J by 2 bases; unmatched bases: 0. The CDR3 reads CASSGTSGGAYEQYF. The CDR3 DNA follows: TGTGCCAGCAGCGGGACTAGCGGGGGGGCCTACGAGCAGTACTTC.

Only a few counts were recorded for this clone. J is TRBJ1-2 and V is TRBV19; D is perhaps TRBD1 (6 bases). Germline-derived CDR1 and CDR2 are LNHDA and SQIVND (reference sequence). V was pared by 5 bases and J by 2 bases, with 9 bases between. The CDR3 totals 13 residues. CDR3 bases: TGTGCCAGTAGTCCCGACAGGAACTATGGCTACACCTTC. Its translation: CASSPDRNYGYTF.

This clone was detected only a few times. The V and J genes are TRBV7-2 and TRBJ2-6, with D possibly matching TRBD2 (7 bases). This CDR3 spans 17 amino acids. Germline V gene lookup returns CDR1 SGHTA and CDR2 FQGNSA. V was pared by 5 bases and J by 4 bases, with 18 bases between. CDR3 sequence: CASSGRGGAGGANVLTF. The CDR3, as DNA: TGTGCCAGCAGCGGAAGAGGGGGGGCAGGAGGGGCCAACGTCCTGACTTTC. The variable domain in full, with the rest retrieved from reference TRBV7-2 and TRBJ2-6, is GAGVSQSPSNKVTEKGKDVELRCDPISGHTALYWYRQSLGQGLEFLIYFQGNSAPDKSGLPSDRFSAERTGGSVSTLTIQRTQQEDSAVYLCASSGRGGAGGANVLTFGAGSRLTVL.

This chain joins TRBV2 and TRBJ2-3, with 7 bases identical to TRBD1. The CDR3 has 13 amino acids. The trim removed 7 bases at V and 5 bases at J, leaving 6 bases unmatched. Germline CDR1 and CDR2: SNHLY and FYNNEI. CDR3 region: CASKSGGEDTQYF. In DNA form, the CDR3 reads TGTGCCAGCAAGTCAGGGGGTGAAGATACGCAGTATTTT.

This clone was observed a few times. The chain has TRBV4-3 and TRBJ2-7; 10 bases map to TRBD1. In germline, CDR1 is LGHNA, CDR2 YSLEER. There are 16 residues in the CDR3. V was clipped by 1 base and J by 2 bases; unmatched bases: 5. CDR3 nucleotide sequence: TGCGCCAGCAGCCAAGGTGAAGGGACAGGGGCCTACGAGCAGTACTTC. This encodes CASSQGEGTGAYEQYF.

Regarding this clone: This CDR3 is also generated by other DNA sequences in the sample. V gene TRBV4-1 combines with J gene TRBJ1-2; 9 bases are a match to TRBD1. V was pared by 1 base and J by 4 bases, with 4 bases of the junction left unmatched. The CDR3 runs to 15 residues. Germline CDR1 MGHRA, CDR2 YSYEKL. The CDR3 sequence is CASSQARDRVYGYTF. CDR3 sequence (DNA): TGCGCCAGCAGCCAAGCCCGGGACAGGGTCTATGGCTACACCTTC.

As concerns this clone: The same CDR3 also results from other DNA sequences found in this sample. The chain couples TRBV5-4 to TRBJ2-3; 7 bases match TRBD1. V shed 3 bases and J 1 base; nucleotides not matched to a gene: 5. There are 15 residues in the CDR3. The V gene's germline CDR1 is SGHNT and CDR2 YYREEE (reference sequence). In nucleotides, the CDR3 is TGTGCCAGCAGCTCGCGAGACAGGGGCACAGATACGCAGTATTTT. Translated: CASSSRDRGTDTQYF.

The sample holds a few counts of this clone. The chain has TRBV2 and TRBJ2-7, with D unresolved. The CDR3 consists of 13 residues. Trimming removed 8 bases at V and 2 bases at J, with 13 bases between. Germline V gives CDR1 SNHLY, CDR2 FYNNEI. CDR3 in amino acids: CASRRHSPYEQYF. The CDR3 nucleotides are TGTGCCAGCCGCAGACACTCGCCCTACGAGCAGTACTTC.

This clone has only a few counts. The rearrangement links TRBV20-1 to TRBJ2-1, with 7 bases aligning to TRBD2. This CDR3 has 11 residues. The junction had 4 bases not matched to a gene; V was cut back by 7 bases and J by 7 bases. Germline values: CDR1 DFQATT, CDR2 SNEGSKA (reference sequence). The CDR3 DNA is TGCAGTGGGGAGGGAAAGAATGAGCAGTTCTTC. Translated: CSGEGKNEQFF.

In this sample, this clone turned up a few times. The chain uses TRBV25-1 and TRBJ1-1, with 9 nucleotides matching TRBD1. The CDR3 length is 15 residues. Germline values: CDR1 MGHDK, CDR2 SYGVNS. V lost 3 bases to trimming and J lost 11 bases; unmatched junction nucleotides: 13. The CDR3 loop is CASSDMGTGTELAFF. CDR3 coding DNA: TGTGCCAGCAGTGATATGGGGACAGGGACGGAGCTGGCTTTCTTT.

This clone has more than one count but fewer than ten. The gene calls are TRBV10-2 and TRBJ1-5; possible D gene TRBD1, 6 bases. The CDR3 extends over 13 amino acids. CDR1 is WSHSY, CDR2 SAAADI, per germline. V lost 6 bases to trimming and J lost 6 bases, with 12 bases between them. In DNA form, the CDR3 reads TGCGCCAGCAGCACAGGGTTAGGTCAGCCCCAGCATTTT. Translation gives CASSTGLGQPQHF.

The chain recombines TRBV9 with TRBJ2-1; 9 bases line up with TRBD2. Germline assignment: CDR1 SGDLS and CDR2 YYNGEE. This CDR3 is built from 16 residues. V lost 1 base, J lost 6 bases, and 8 bases stayed unmatched. DNA for the CDR3: TGTGCCAGCAGCGTACTCCGCGGCGGGGGGGCCAATGAGCAGTTCTTC. Residues: CASSVLRGGGANEQFF.

This clone appeared a few times. This chain connects TRBV18 to TRBJ2-2, with D possibly TRBD1 on 6 matching bases. CDR3 size: 15 residues. The V gene's germline CDR1 is KGHSH and CDR2 LQKENI. The V end was cut by 6 bases, the J end by 2 bases, with 13 bases between. The CDR3 nucleotides are TGTGCCAGCTCGAGGGGACAATCAAACACCGGGGAGCTGTTTTTT. This translates into CASSRGQSNTGELFF.

The J gene is TRBJ2-3, the V gene TRBV27, with TRBD2 identical over 8 bases. The CDR3 contains 16 residues. CDR1 and CDR2 (germline): MNHEY, SMNVEV (reference sequence). The J segment lost 3 bases and the V segment lost 7 bases, leaving 12 bases of the junction unmatched. CDR3 sequence reads: CASTNFRASGTDTQYF. Written as DNA, the CDR3 is TGTGCCAGCACAAATTTTAGGGCTAGCGGGACAGATACGCAGTATTTT.

The rearrangement links TRBV7-2 to TRBJ2-5; 10 nucleotides agree with TRBD2. Germline assignment: CDR1 SGHTA and CDR2 FQGNSA. V dropped 5 bases and J dropped 5; count of bases not matched to a gene: 11. This CDR3 is built from 16 residues. Here the CDR3 reads CASSGKTGLASETQYF. CDR3 DNA sequence: TGTGCCAGCAGCGGCAAAACGGGACTAGCGTCCGAGACCCAGTACTTC.

The chain joins TRBV30 to TRBJ2-3, with a weak D call TRBD2 (7 bases). The CDR3 is 15 residues long. Looked up from germline, CDR1 is GTSNPN and CDR2 is SVGIG (reference sequence). CDR3 sequence: CAEGGGRASTDTQYF. The DNA for the CDR3 is TGTGCGGAAGGGGGGGGCAGGGCCTCGACAGATACGCAGTATTTT.

The J gene is TRBJ2-5, the V gene TRBV5-4; 11 bases line up with TRBD2. The CDR3 extends over 17 amino acids. V lost 0 bases to trimming and J lost 1 base; unmatched junction nucleotides: 5. Germline V gene data show CDR1 as SGHNT and CDR2 as YYREEE (reference sequence). The CDR3 here is CASSLGLAGRFQETQYF. The CDR3 nucleotides read TGTGCCAGCAGCTTGGGACTAGCGGGGAGATTCCAAGAGACCCAGTACTTC.